The 5 T cell receptor beta chains presented below share a single source sample, sequenced in a study of monozygotic twins with inflammatory bowel disease. Reprocessing the 5' RACE reads, TCRdb reports a single entry for every CDR3 protein and omits DNA. The sample totals about 420,000 distinct CDR3 sequences; its top ten clones hold 2% to 2.5%. The specimen sequenced was blood. Receptors were obtained from a human donor with ulcerative colitis or Crohn's disease, or a healthy co-twin of an affected twin (not recorded which).

The chain employs TRBV6-1 and TRBJ2-5; TCRdb lists TRBD1, though no DNA is available to test this call. The germline CDR1 and CDR2 sequences are MNHNS and SASEGT. The CDR3 consists of 14 residues. CDR3 in amino acids: CASSPTGTKETQYF.

This chain uses TRBV20-1 with TRBJ2-3; TCRdb proposes TRBD2, but this gene call is untestable without DNA. Germline CDR1 and CDR2: DFQATT and SNEGSKA (reference sequence). The length of the CDR3 is 15 residues. The CDR3 sequence: CSAQRGGSGTDTQYF.

The J gene is TRBJ2-3, the V gene TRBV11-2; as DNA is missing, the TRBD1 call by TCRdb cannot be tested. The CDR3 loop spans 17 amino acids. In germline, CDR1 is SGHAT, CDR2 FQNNGV. CDR3: CASSSQGTGLASDTQYF.

The CDR3 sequence is CASSLGQGLFYGYTF. The chain has TRBV5-5 and TRBJ1-2; TCRdb's D call, TRBD1, is unchecked because there is no DNA. Germline assignment: CDR1 SGHKS and CDR2 YYEKEE (reference sequence). This CDR3 comprises 15 residues.

The genes are TRBV4-1 and TRBJ2-3; TCRdb proposes TRBD2, but this gene call is untestable without DNA. The CDR3 is made up of 17 amino acids. Looked up from germline, CDR1 is MGHRA and CDR2 is YSYEKL. The CDR3: CASSQKGLADSTDTQYF.